This TCR beta chain was retrieved from a study of blood T cell repertoires in COVID-19. This clone was found a few times. The CDR3 loop spans 13 amino acids. CDR1 and CDR2 from the germline V gene are MNHEY and SVGEGT. Unmatched junction bases numbered 7, after V lost 6 bases and J lost 8 bases. The assay was immunoSEQ multiplex PCR, and TCRdb's table has in-frame clones only and misses some. The sample shows roughly 40,000 clones, approximately 90% of them seen only once. The material sequenced was peripheral blood. The V and J genes are TRBV6-2 or TRBV6-3 and TRBJ1-2, with 9 bases matching TRBD1. The receptor comes from a human donor in a cohort sampled during active COVID-19. The CDR3 sequence is CASSPQGAGGYTF. In nucleotides, the CDR3 is TGTGCCAGCAGCCCACAGGGGGCTGGCGGCTACACCTTC.